The 11 T cell receptor beta chains presented below share a single source sample, sequenced in a study of blood T cell repertoires in COVID-19. Some clones are missing from TCRdb's copy, which holds only in-frame ones; the method was immunoSEQ multiplex PCR. The sample shows roughly 200,000 clones, 85% to 95% of them seen only once. The sample comprised peripheral blood. Receptors were obtained from a man under 40 with COVID-19, enrolled during active disease.

The chain combines TRBV6-5 with TRBJ1-4, with no clear D. This CDR3 spans 11 amino acids. Germline CDR1 MNHEY, CDR2 SVGAGI. V was pared by 6 bases and J by 7 bases, with 6 bases between. The CDR3, as DNA: TGTGCCAGCAGCCCCTCTGAAAAACTGTTTTTT. Protein: CASSPSEKLFF.

The CDR3 bases are TGTGCCACCTATACAGGGGGCGCTTGGCCCTACGAGCAGTACTTC. This gives the protein CATYTGGAWPYEQYF. The genes are TRBV6-5 and TRBJ2-7; 9 nucleotides line up with TRBD1. The length of the CDR3 is 15 residues. The V segment lost 10 bases and the J segment 2 bases; nucleotides outside the gene matches: 12. Germline values: CDR1 MNHEY, CDR2 SVGAGI.

The rearrangement links TRBV4-1 to TRBJ2-2; TRBD2 is a possible D gene (6 bases). CDR1 and CDR2 (germline): MGHRA, YSYEKL. V lost 6 bases and J 5 bases, leaving 10 bases between the germline ends. CDR3 length: 13 residues. In DNA form, the CDR3 reads TGCGCCAGCAGGAGTAGCGGTACCGGGGAGCTGTTTTTT. This sequence encodes CASRSSGTGELFF.

The chain links TRBV27 to TRBJ1-2; 7 bases agree with TRBD1. Germline CDR1 and CDR2: MNHEY and SMNVEV (reference sequence). This CDR3 is built from 16 residues. J was trimmed by 0 bases and V by 0 bases; bases with no gene match: 4. CDR3 protein: CASSLSGQGANYGYTF. As DNA, the CDR3 is TGTGCCAGCAGTTTATCGGGGCAGGGGGCTAACTATGGCTACACCTTC.

DNA for the CDR3: TGTGCCAGCAGCCCATACAGGGGGCGCGGGGTAGAAACTGAAGCTTTCTTT. It codes for CASSPYRGRGVETEAFF. This chain connects TRBV9 to TRBJ1-1; 9 bases are a match to TRBD1. The CDR3 is made up of 17 amino acids. Germline trimming cut 4 bases from V and 5 bases from J; bases unmatched to any gene: 15. Germline CDR1 and CDR2: SGDLS and YYNGEE.

The chain combines TRBV3-1 (or the pseudogene TRBV3-2) with TRBJ2-4; D gene uncertain. This CDR3 is 16 amino acids long. Between the trimmed V and J ends, which lost 4 bases and 0 bases, there was a span of 13 bases. Germline V gene data show CDR1 as LGHDT and CDR2 as YNNKEL (reference sequence). CDR3 sequence (DNA): TGTGCCAGCAGCCCAGACGGAGTTCTAGCCAAAAACATTCAGTACTTC. Protein: CASSPDGVLAKNIQYF.

The chain is built from TRBV5-5 and TRBJ1-2; TRBD1 might be the D (6 bases). CDR1 and CDR2 from the germline V gene are SGHKS and YYEKEE (reference sequence). Trimming removed 3 bases from V and 4 bases from J, with 19 bases in between. The CDR3 has 16 amino acids. CDR3 sequence reads: CASSWMIAGDGYGYTF. The CDR3 nucleotides read TGTGCCAGCAGCTGGATGATCGCAGGGGATGGCTATGGCTACACCTTC.

This clone has a single count. Here the CDR3 reads CASSQPGQTFMPQHF. CDR3 nucleotide sequence: TGCGCCAGCAGCCAGCCGGGACAGACCTTTATGCCCCAGCATTTT. The chain has TRBV4-1 and TRBJ1-5, with 7 positions matching TRBD1. Germline V gene sequence: CDR1 MGHRA, CDR2 YSYEKL. The CDR3 totals 15 residues. V was pared by 3 bases and J by 9 bases, with 11 bases of the junction left unmatched.

The V call is TRBV23-1, the J call TRBJ1-1; 9 nucleotides align to TRBD1. TRBV23-1 is noted as an ORF with a role that remains uncertain. The CDR3 is made up of 16 amino acids. The junction had 6 bases not matched to a gene; V was cut back by 0 bases and J by 4 bases. In nucleotides, the CDR3 is TGCGCCAGCAGTCAATCGGAACAGGGGGCTTTCACTGAAGCTTTCTTT. This codes for CASSQSEQGAFTEAFF.

This chain connects TRBV23-1 to TRBJ1-2, with TRBD1 as a possible D gene (5 bases). TRBV23-1 is marked as an open reading frame, function uncertain. V was clipped by 8 bases and J by 1 base, with 14 bases between them. CDR3 length: 14 residues. The DNA for the CDR3 is TGCGCCAGCGAAAATATGGACATTAACTATGGCTACACCTTC. This encodes CASENMDINYGYTF.

The chain couples TRBV4-1 to TRBJ1-2; no clear D gene. V dropped 3 bases and J dropped 0 bases, with 5 bases sitting between them. In germline, CDR1 is MGHRA, CDR2 YSYEKL. CDR3 length: 13 amino acids. CDR3: CASSQAANYGYTF. CDR3 DNA: TGCGCCAGCAGCCAGGCCGCTAACTATGGCTACACCTTC.